Following are 4 T cell receptor beta chains from one sample sequenced in a study of regulatory T cells in long-lasting Graves disease. CDR3-region Arm-PCR and iRepertoire HTBI primers produced the TCR beta libraries. In TCRdb, the multiplex PCR reads were re-called with MiXCR into one record per CDR3 protein. This sample yields around 460,000 distinct CDR3 sequences, of which around a fifth are seen a single time; around 14% belongs to the top ten. Time point in this sample: persistent/refractory GD, antithyroid drugs over 5 years with positive TRAb. The authors made the TCR library using RNA they extracted from PBMCs. Specimen: peripheral blood mononuclear cells (PBMCs), collected when the disease was refractory, from a patient treated with antithyroid drugs. The source of these receptors is a female donor with Graves disease.

The V gene is TRBV5-1, the J gene TRBJ1-6; perhaps TRBD1 as D (6 bases). The germline CDR1 and CDR2 sequences are SGHRS and YFSETQ. The V gene lost 2 bases and the J gene lost 8 bases, with 14 bases spanning the gap. The CDR3 extends over 15 amino acids. CDR3 in DNA: TGCGCCAGCAGCTTAGGACAGTTGGTGGATTCACCCCTCCACTTT. This codes for CASSLGQLVDSPLHF.

At least ten counts were recorded for this clonotype. V gene TRBV28 combines with J gene TRBJ2-7; TRBD2 agrees at 13 bases. The CDR3 length is 17 residues. Germline CDR1 reads MDHEN; CDR2 reads SYDVKM. Germline trimming cut 4 bases from V and 2 bases from J; bases unmatched to any gene: 8. CDR3 DNA: TGTGCCAGCAGTTCCCCTGGACTAGCGGGGGCCACCTACGAGCAGTACTTC. Protein product: CASSSPGLAGATYEQYF.

Notes on this clonotype: A much more abundant neighbour one base away suggests this may be a read error. This chain links TRBV20-1 with TRBJ1-2; a weak D match, TRBD1 (6 bases). The V gene lost 1 base and the J gene lost 8 bases, with 17 bases spanning the gap. The CDR3 sequence is 14 residues long. Germline V CDR1 and CDR2: DFQATT, SNEGSKA (reference sequence). The CDR3 region is CSARGGTGYRGYTF. CDR3 coding DNA: TGCAGTGCTAGAGGGGGCACAGGGTATCGAGGCTACACCTTC.

A remark on this clonotype: Its ends do not fully match the called genes, so a read error is possible. The chain employs TRBV5-1 and TRBJ1-4; D is unclear. CDR1 and CDR2 (germline): SGHRS, YFSETQ. CDR3 length equals 14 residues. CDR3 residues: CASSLDGVEEKLFF. The CDR3 coding sequence is TGCGCCAGCAGTTTGGACGGGGTTGAAGAAAAACTGTTTTTT.